This T cell receptor (beta chain) was retrieved from a study of blood T cell repertoires in COVID-19. In the source study's methods: Estimates of nucleated cell counts were drawn from the amplification of reference gene primers. Sequencing was performed with immunoSEQ multiplex PCR; in TCRdb, only in-frame clones are kept and a portion is missing. Clonal size and the V and J genes are those of that table, whereas D and trimming came from the DNA. Seen here are tens of thousands of clones, 70% to 85% observed once, and the top ten hold more than 7.5%. Trimming cost V 1 base and J 8 bases, with 9 bases left between them. Germline assignment: CDR1 SGHTA and CDR2 FQGNSA. The CDR3 runs to 13 residues.

The sample comprised peripheral blood. The clonotype originates from a human donor in a cohort sampled during active COVID-19. The chain combines TRBV7-2 with TRBJ2-1, with D perhaps TRBD2 (5 bases). The CDR3 region is CASSLGTFDEQFF. CDR3 coding DNA: TGTGCCAGCAGCTTAGGGACTTTCGATGAGCAGTTCTTC. The full variable domain, completed using reference TRBV7-2 and TRBJ2-1, is GAGVSQSPSNKVTEKGKDVELRCDPISGHTALYWYRQSLGQGLEFLIYFQGNSAPDKSGLPSDRFSAERTGGSVSTLTIQRTQQEDSAVYLCASSLGTFDEQFFGPGTRLTVL.